Listed below are T cell receptor beta chains from one sample, sequenced in a study of blood T cell repertoires in COVID-19. Using immunoSEQ multiplex PCR, the repertoire was profiled, and TCRdb retains in-frame clones only, with some absent. There are roughly 230,000 clones in the sample; more than 65% occur only once, and around 8% lies in the top ten. The sample comprised peripheral blood. The receptors originated from a woman older than 75 with acute or convalescent COVID-19. Each CDR3 is given without its conserved first and last residue. Clone size appears in some rows only: once, few, many, or a class for an expanded clone.

j_call: TRBJ2-7; cdr3_length: 12; v_call: TRBV5-6; clone_size: many; cdr3_aa: ASSFLAGSYEQY
j_call: TRBJ1-2; cdr3_length: 13; v_call: TRBV4-2; clone_size: once; cdr3_aa: ASSQDQGIGAGYT
j_call: TRBJ2-1; cdr3_length: 15; v_call: TRBV3-1/TRBV3-2; clone_size: -; cdr3_aa: ASSQAYGVYSYNEQF
j_call: TRBJ2-2; cdr3_length: 11; v_call: TRBV5-1; clone_size: once; cdr3_aa: ASSLPRTGELF
j_call: TRBJ1-1; cdr3_length: 13; v_call: TRBV9; clone_size: -; cdr3_aa: ASSTPGTARGVAF
j_call: TRBJ2-7; cdr3_length: 15; v_call: TRBV19; clone_size: -; cdr3_aa: ASNIGSSGRRGYEQY
j_call: TRBJ1-2; cdr3_length: 11; v_call: TRBV5-1; clone_size: once; cdr3_aa: ASSPRVGDGYT
j_call: TRBJ1-1; cdr3_length: 13; v_call: TRBV5-1; clone_size: -; cdr3_aa: ASSLEPRLNTEAF
j_call: TRBJ1-5; cdr3_length: 14; v_call: TRBV28; clone_size: -; cdr3_aa: ASSRLGGNSNQPQH
j_call: TRBJ1-4; cdr3_length: 12; v_call: TRBV28; clone_size: -; cdr3_aa: ASSFRTLNEKLF
j_call: TRBJ1-2; cdr3_length: 11; v_call: TRBV29-1; clone_size: -; cdr3_aa: SVEDRGFAGYT
j_call: TRBJ1-2; cdr3_length: 9; v_call: TRBV19; clone_size: -; cdr3_aa: ASSTGGGYT
j_call: TRBJ1-6; cdr3_length: 11; v_call: TRBV6-5; clone_size: -; cdr3_aa: ATGGENQSPLH
j_call: TRBJ1-1; cdr3_length: 15; v_call: TRBV19; clone_size: -; cdr3_aa: ASSPVRVRVGGTEAF
j_call: TRBJ1-4; cdr3_length: 12; v_call: TRBV2; clone_size: -; cdr3_aa: ASMGRTGNEKLF
j_call: TRBJ1-4; cdr3_length: 13; v_call: TRBV2; clone_size: few; cdr3_aa: ASSELTGGREKLF
j_call: TRBJ2-1; cdr3_length: 12; v_call: TRBV14; clone_size: -; cdr3_aa: ASSQFLGPGEQF
j_call: TRBJ2-7; cdr3_length: 13; v_call: TRBV7-6; clone_size: few; cdr3_aa: ASSLGRGPTYEQY
j_call: TRBJ1-2; cdr3_length: 7; v_call: TRBV29-1; clone_size: -; cdr3_aa: SVDSGYT
j_call: TRBJ2-2; cdr3_length: 11; v_call: TRBV7-2; clone_size: -; cdr3_aa: ASSLVPGGELF
j_call: TRBJ2-6; cdr3_length: 16; v_call: TRBV6-6; clone_size: -; cdr3_aa: ASSPTGQGQGRANVLT
j_call: TRBJ2-7; cdr3_length: 13; v_call: TRBV27; clone_size: -; cdr3_aa: ASSPGSELSYEQY
j_call: TRBJ2-1; cdr3_length: 14; v_call: TRBV27; clone_size: -; cdr3_aa: ASSPRGTGGFVEQF
j_call: TRBJ2-2; cdr3_length: 14; v_call: TRBV15; clone_size: -; cdr3_aa: ATSRGLAGDDGELF
j_call: TRBJ1-2; cdr3_length: 13; v_call: TRBV15; clone_size: -; cdr3_aa: ATTKGGQEVWGYT
j_call: TRBJ2-5; cdr3_length: 13; v_call: TRBV3-1/TRBV3-2; clone_size: few; cdr3_aa: ASSQPGQGLETQY